A single sample is the source of the 20 T cell receptor beta chains below, sequenced in a study of naive and memory T cell subsets. The study, taken as a whole, reports: Possibly reflecting memory cells re-expressing CD45RA, a few larger clonotypes occurred in naive repertoires, especially CD8.

Two oligonucleotides, mixed equimolar, formed the beta constant-region primer covering TRBC1 and TRBC2. Four rounds of PCR amplified the ligated cDNA using nested alpha and beta constant-region primers plus SP2. TCRdb fed the UMI-ligation and nested PCR reads into MiXCR, producing one record per CDR3 protein. The table includes 98,000 or so distinct CDR3 sequences, 11% detected once. Antigens of these TCRs are unknown. The sequenced sample consisted of naive CD4+ T cells from blood. The receptors were gathered from a human donor in good health.

V is TRBV18 and J is TRBJ2-3; unclear D gene. This CDR3 spans 14 amino acids. Between the trimmed V and J ends, which lost 2 bases and 5 bases, there was a span of 11 bases. Germline-derived CDR1 and CDR2 are KGHSH and LQKENI. The CDR3 spells CASSPAPGVDTQYF. The CDR3 bases are TGTGCCAGCTCACCAGCGCCGGGCGTAGATACGCAGTATTTT. Complete variable domain (other parts from reference TRBV18 and TRBJ2-3): NAGVMQNPRHLVRRRGQEARLRCSPMKGHSHVYWYRQLPEEGLKFMVYLQKENIIDESGMPKERFSAEFPKEGPSILRIQQVVRGDSAAYFCASSPAPGVDTQYFGPGTRLTVL.

In this sample, this clonotype turned up a few times. The rearrangement links TRBV3-1 to TRBJ2-7; D may be TRBD2 (6 bases). The CDR3 is made up of 15 amino acids. Trimming left V 1 base short and J 2 bases short, with 12 bases between. CDR1 LGHDT and CDR2 YNNKEL come from the germline V gene (reference sequence). CDR3 sequence (DNA): TGTGCCAGCAGCCAAGGAGCGGGCCCCGCCTACGAGCAGTACTTC. Its translation is CASSQGAGPAYEQYF.

This clonotype showed up many times. This chain uses TRBV5-1 with TRBJ2-6, with D uncertain. This CDR3 is 16 amino acids long. Germline V CDR1 and CDR2: SGHRS, YFSETQ. Trimming cost V 4 bases and J 0 bases, with 11 bases left between them. This chain's CDR3 is CASSPGGYSGANVLTF. CDR3 nucleotide sequence: TGCGCCAGCAGCCCCGGCGGCTACTCTGGGGCCAACGTCCTGACTTTC.

V is TRBV29-1 and J is TRBJ1-5, with D maybe TRBD1 (6 bases). Between the trimmed V and J ends, which lost 6 bases and 3 bases, there was a span of 9 bases. The CDR3 contains 12 residues. The germline gives CDR1 SQVTM, CDR2 ANQGSEA. The DNA of the CDR3 is TGCAGCGTGGAGGGGGTCAATCAGCCCCAGCATTTT. This translates into CSVEGVNQPQHF.

The CDR3 region is CASSPALLAYDADTQYF. CDR3 in DNA: TGTGCCAGCAGTCCAGCACTACTAGCCTACGACGCAGATACGCAGTATTTT. The gene calls are TRBV12-3 or TRBV12-4 and TRBJ2-3; a possible D gene is TRBD2 (6 bases). This CDR3 region has 17 residues. The V end was cut by 5 bases, the J end by 4 bases, with 22 bases between.

In its sample, this clonotype was seen a few times. This sequence joins TRBV2 and TRBJ2-1, with D perhaps being TRBD1 or TRBD2 (5 bases each). V was clipped by 8 bases and J by 5 bases, with 13 bases between them. This CDR3 region has 13 residues. Germline loops: CDR1 SNHLY, CDR2 FYNNEI. In nucleotides, the CDR3 is TGTGCCAGCTCGGGACCGATAAACAATGAGCAGTTCTTC. It codes for CASSGPINNEQFF.

This clonotype was observed a few times. The V and J genes are TRBV7-8 and TRBJ2-3, with 8 bases aligning to TRBD1. Trimming at V came to 2 bases and at J to 0 bases, leaving 4 bases not matched to a gene. The CDR3 runs to 16 residues. Per the germline V gene, CDR1 is SGHVS and CDR2 is FQNEAQ. CDR3 sequence reads: CASSLPRTGSTDTQYF. In nucleotides, the CDR3 is TGTGCCAGCAGCTTACCCAGGACAGGGAGCACAGATACGCAGTATTTT.

This rearrangement joins TRBV11-1 to TRBJ1-2; D is perhaps TRBD1 (6 bases). The CDR3 runs to 14 residues. Germline V gene sequence: CDR1 SGHAT, CDR2 FQDESV (reference sequence). The germline V and J ends were trimmed by 5 bases and 3 bases, with 13 bases remaining between them. As DNA, the CDR3 is TGTGCCAGCAGCCCGGGGGGCAGGGACTATGGCTACACCTTC. Translating it yields CASSPGGRDYGYTF.

This clonotype showed up just a few times. The chain has TRBV6-6 and TRBJ2-7, with D perhaps matching TRBD2 (7 bases). The V gene lost 6 bases and the J gene lost 0 bases, with 18 bases spanning the gap. The CDR3 totals 16 residues. The germline gives CDR1 MNHNY, CDR2 SVGAGI (reference sequence). This CDR3 is CASSPGGPTSSYEQYF. CDR3 nucleotides: TGTGCCAGCAGCCCGGGGGGCCCTACGAGCTCCTACGAGCAGTACTTC.

This clonotype has ten or more counts. The rearrangement uses TRBV5-4 and TRBJ2-1; D not resolved. Germline assignment: CDR1 SGHNT and CDR2 YYREEE (reference sequence). Trimming removed 2 bases at V and 0 bases at J, with 15 bases between. CDR3 length: 17 residues. The CDR3 DNA is TGTGCCAGCAGCTTCCCCTCGACTTTCTCCTCCTACAATGAGCAGTTCTTC. Encoded protein: CASSFPSTFSSYNEQFF.

This clonotype was detected many times. The rearrangement joins TRBV19 to TRBJ2-3; D not certain. The CDR3 is made up of 15 amino acids. Germline V lookup: CDR1 LNHDA, CDR2 SQIVND (reference sequence). V shed 2 bases and J shed 3 bases, with 12 bases lying between them. The DNA for the CDR3 is TGTGCCAGTAGTATAATGGGAAAAGGAACAGATACGCAGTATTTT. It yields the protein CASSIMGKGTDTQYF.

In this sample, this clonotype turned up many times. The chain links TRBV12-3 or TRBV12-4 to TRBJ2-7; 11 nucleotides line up with TRBD2. V gave up 4 bases and J gave up 4 bases; unmatched junction bases: 9. This CDR3 contains 16 residues. In DNA form, the CDR3 reads TGTGCCAGCAGTTACCAGACTAGCGGGGTATTGTACGAGCAGTACTTC. It specifies CASSYQTSGVLYEQYF.

This clonotype was picked up a small number of times. V gene TRBV7-2 combines with J gene TRBJ1-1; no clear D gene. Germline V gene data show CDR1 as SGHTA and CDR2 as FQGNSA. The CDR3 covers 12 residues. V was pared by 4 bases and J by 2 bases, with 5 bases between. CDR3 loop: CASSSINTEAFF. The CDR3 coding sequence is TGTGCCAGCAGCTCGATAAACACTGAAGCTTTCTTT.

This clonotype was recorded a few times. This chain connects TRBV18 to TRBJ1-1, with D possibly being TRBD1 (6 bases). Trimming took 4 bases from V and 7 from J, leaving 16 bases between them. In germline, CDR1 is KGHSH, CDR2 LQKENI. This CDR3 is 14 amino acids long. The DNA of the CDR3 is TGTGCCAGCTCACAAGCCAGAAACAGGGATGAAGCTTTCTTT. Translation gives CASSQARNRDEAFF. Complete variable domain (other parts from reference TRBV18 and TRBJ1-1): NAGVMQNPRHLVRRRGQEARLRCSPMKGHSHVYWYRQLPEEGLKFMVYLQKENIIDESGMPKERFSAEFPKEGPSILRIQQVVRGDSAAYFCASSQARNRDEAFFGQGTRLTVV.

This clonotype has just a few counts. The rearrangement links TRBV30 to TRBJ2-7; 7 positions match TRBD1. CDR3 length: 14 amino acids. Germline V gene lookup returns CDR1 GTSNPN and CDR2 SVGIG (reference sequence). J was trimmed by 2 bases and V by 3 bases; bases with no gene match: 7. CDR3 in DNA: TGTGCCTGGAGACGGACAGGCGGAACCTACGAGCAGTACTTC. Its protein product is CAWRRTGGTYEQYF.

This clonotype was seen only once. This rearrangement joins TRBV7-8 to TRBJ1-1; 10 bases line up with TRBD1. The CDR3 runs 15 residues. J was trimmed by 4 bases and V by 1 base; bases with no gene match: 3. Germline CDR1 and CDR2: SGHVS and FQNEAQ. The CDR3 here is CASSLVGTGVTEAFF. The CDR3 region has the DNA TGTGCCAGCAGCTTAGTAGGGACAGGGGTCACTGAAGCTTTCTTT.

A word on this clonotype: This sequence may be a read error, since a much larger clone differs from it by one base. V gene TRBV18 combines with J gene TRBJ2-1, with D tentatively TRBD2 (7 bases). CDR1 and CDR2 from the germline V gene are KGHSH and LQKENI. The CDR3 is made up of 16 amino acids. The CDR3 is CASSPSVPGGHNEEFF. Here the CDR3 DNA reads TGTGCCAGCTCACCCTCTGTCCCGGGGGGACACAATGAGGAGTTCTTC. The entire variable domain, with the rest obtained from reference TRBV18 and TRBJ2-1, is as follows: NAGVMQNPRHLVRRRGQEARLRCSPMKGHSHVYWYRQLPEEGLKFMVYLQKENIIDESGMPKERFSAEFPKEGPSILRIQQVVRGDSAAYFCASSPSVPGGHNEEFFGPGTRLTVL.

The rearrangement uses TRBV5-6 and TRBJ1-2; a weak D match, TRBD1 (5 bases). The CDR3 consists of 15 residues. Germline CDR1 is SGHDT and CDR2 is YYEEEE. V lost 1 base, J lost 6 bases, and 16 bases lay in between. The CDR3 region has the DNA TGTGCCAGCAGCTTGAAGTCCAAGGGGTTCAATGGCTACACCTTC. Amino acids: CASSLKSKGFNGYTF.

The chain has TRBV20-1 and TRBJ2-1, with D tentatively TRBD2 (6 bases). The CDR3 runs 14 residues. Per the germline V gene, CDR1 is DFQATT and CDR2 is SNEGSKA (reference sequence). V was trimmed by 3 bases and J by 8 bases, leaving 17 bases between them. CDR3 sequence reads: CSASRGPSGDEQFF. CDR3 in DNA: TGCAGTGCTAGTCGTGGACCCTCGGGGGATGAGCAGTTCTTC.

The chain employs TRBV12-3 or TRBV12-4 and TRBJ2-3, with TRBD2 as a possible D gene (6 bases). The ends were cut back, 8 bases at V and 4 bases at J, with 19 bases in the middle. The CDR3 totals 15 residues. CDR3 bases: TGTGCCAGCCGGAGGAGGGGAGCTGACGCAGATACGCAGTATTTT. Its protein product is CASRRRGADADTQYF.